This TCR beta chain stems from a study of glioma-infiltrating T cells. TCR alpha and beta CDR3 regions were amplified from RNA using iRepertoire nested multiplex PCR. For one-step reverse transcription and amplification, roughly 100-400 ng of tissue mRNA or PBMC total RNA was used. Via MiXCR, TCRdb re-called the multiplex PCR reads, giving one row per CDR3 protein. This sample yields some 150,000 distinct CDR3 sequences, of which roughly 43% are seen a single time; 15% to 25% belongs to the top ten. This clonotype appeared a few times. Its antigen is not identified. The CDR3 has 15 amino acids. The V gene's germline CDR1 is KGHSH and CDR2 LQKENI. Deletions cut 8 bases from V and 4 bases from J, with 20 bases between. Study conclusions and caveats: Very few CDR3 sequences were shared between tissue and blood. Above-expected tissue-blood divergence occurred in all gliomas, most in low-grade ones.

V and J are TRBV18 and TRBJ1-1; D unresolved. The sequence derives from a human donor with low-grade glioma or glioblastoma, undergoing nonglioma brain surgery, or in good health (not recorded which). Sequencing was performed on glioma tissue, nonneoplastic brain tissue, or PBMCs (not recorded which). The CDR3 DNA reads TGTGCCAGCACCCAGGATGCTGCGTTAGGCACTGAAGCTTTCTTT. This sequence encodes CASTQDAALGTEAFF.